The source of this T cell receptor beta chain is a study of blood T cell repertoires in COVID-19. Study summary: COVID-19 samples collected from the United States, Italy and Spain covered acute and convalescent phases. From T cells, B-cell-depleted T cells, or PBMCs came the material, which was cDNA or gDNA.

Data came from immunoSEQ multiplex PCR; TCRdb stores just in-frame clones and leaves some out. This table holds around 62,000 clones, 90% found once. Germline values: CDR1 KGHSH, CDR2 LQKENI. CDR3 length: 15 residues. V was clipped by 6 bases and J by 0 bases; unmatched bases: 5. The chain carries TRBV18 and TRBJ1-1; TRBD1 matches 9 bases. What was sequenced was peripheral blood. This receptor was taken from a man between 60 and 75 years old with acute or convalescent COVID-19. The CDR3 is CASSEGQGMNTEAFF. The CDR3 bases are TGTGCCAGCTCTGAGGGACAGGGAATGAACACTGAAGCTTTCTTT. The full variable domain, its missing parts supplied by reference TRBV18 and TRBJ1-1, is NAGVMQNPRHLVRRRGQEARLRCSPMKGHSHVYWYRQLPEEGLKFMVYLQKENIIDESGMPKERFSAEFPKEGPSILRIQQVVRGDSAAYFCASSEGQGMNTEAFFGQGTRLTVV.